This TCR beta chain was identified during a study of cytomegalovirus exposure and HLA in healthy donors. Whole-study results and caveats: According to reports, the classifier identified cytomegalovirus status with high specificity and sensitivity. Earlier analysis yielded a pattern in which most TCR beta V segments were productive about 90% or about 30% of the time.

Trimming pared 7 bases from V and 0 bases from J, leaving 17 bases between. The germline CDR1 and CDR2 sequences are SGHNT and YYREEE (reference sequence). The length of the CDR3 is 16 residues. The PCR made use of 60 Vbeta and 13 Jbeta primers. Profiled with immunoSEQ multiplex PCR; TCRdb holds only in-frame clones, not every one. The sample has 130,000 to 150,000 clones, over 60% seen once. Concerning this clone itself: The antigen is not known.

The chain has TRBV5-4 and TRBJ1-3, with D perhaps matching TRBD1 (6 bases). Sequencing input: PBMCs. The TCR sequence derives from a male donor in good health and CMV-seronegative. In DNA, the CDR3 is TGTGCCAGCGGACGGGACACCGGTAACTCTGGAAACACCATATATTTT. This gives the protein CASGRDTGNSGNTIYF.